This is a list of T cell receptor beta chains from one sample in a study of blood T cell repertoires in COVID-19. The method was immunoSEQ multiplex PCR; TCRdb's version includes in-frame clones alone and lacks a portion of them. The sample records around 160,000 clones, 93% being singletons. Sequencing input: peripheral blood. The receptors shown here come from a woman aged 60-75 years with COVID-19, enrolled during active disease. The CDR3 runs from the conserved cysteine through the conserved F or W. A D gene is named only where the DNA matches it firmly. Size is stated for part of the rows, as once, few or many counts, or as a class when the clone is expanded.

NA	NA	TRBJ1-6	TRBV5-1	TGCGCCAGCAGCTATGACAGGAGCTCCTATAATTCACCCCTCCACTTT	CASSYDRSSYNSPLHF
NA	NA	TRBJ1-1	TRBV19	TGTGCCAGTAGCCTGACAGGGAACACTGAAGCTTTCTTT	CASSLTGNTEAFF
TRBD2	NA	TRBJ2-3	TRBV4-3	TGCGCCAGCAGCCAAGATGCTAGCGGTAGCACAGATACGCAGTATTTT	CASSQDASGSTDTQYF
NA	NA	TRBJ2-7	TRBV11-2	TGTGCCAGCAGTTGGAGTGGGGGCGAGGTGCAGTACTTC	CASSWSGGEVQYF
NA	NA	TRBJ2-5	TRBV25-1	TGTGCCAGCGAAGGGGCCCAAGAGACCCAGTACTTC	CASEGAQETQYF
TRBD1	NA	TRBJ1-1	TRBV2	TGTGCCAGCAGTCGGACAGGGCCTGGGGTCTACACTGAAGCTTTCTTT	CASSRTGPGVYTEAFF
TRBD1	NA	TRBJ1-4	TRBV2	TGTGCCAGCAGAGGGACAGGAGCAACTAATGAAAAACTGTTTTTT	CASRGTGATNEKLFF
TRBD1	NA	TRBJ1-3	TRBV3-1/TRBV3-2	TGTGCCAGCAGCCAAAATACAGGGGTAGCTGGAAACACCATATATTTT	CASSQNTGVAGNTIYF
NA	NA	TRBJ1-2	TRBV7-8	TGTGCCAGCAGCCGGGGGGCTCAGGCTGGCTACACCTTC	CASSRGAQAGYTF
NA	NA	TRBJ1-2	TRBV4-1	TGCGCCAGCAGCCAAGCCAAGACAGGAGAATATGGCTACACCTTC	CASSQAKTGEYGYTF
NA	NA	TRBJ2-1	TRBV19	TGTGCCAGTAGTACGAGCTCCTACAATGAGCAGTTCTTC	CASSTSSYNEQFF
NA	NA	TRBJ2-2	TRBV11-2	TGTGCCAGCAGCTTAGGGCAGGGGATGTCGGACACCGGGGAGCTGTTTTTT	CASSLGQGMSDTGELFF
NA	NA	TRBJ1-1	TRBV6-2/TRBV6-3	TGTGCCAGCAGTTACTCACAGACTACCATGAACACTGAAGCTTTCTTT	CASSYSQTTMNTEAFF
NA	NA	TRBJ2-6	TRBV14	TGTGCCAGCAGCCTCCAAGGGGGTCACTCTGGGGCCAACGTCCTGACTTTC	CASSLQGGHSGANVLTF
TRBD2	NA	TRBJ2-7	TRBV3-1/TRBV3-2	TGTGCCAGCAGCTACGACTCTAGCGGGGGGACCTACGAGCAGTACTTC	CASSYDSSGGTYEQYF
NA	NA	TRBJ2-5	TRBV18	TGTGCCAGCTCACCTCAAGCGGCCTCAATAGAGACCCAGTACTTC	CASSPQAASIETQYF
NA	once	TRBJ1-2	TRBV7-9	TGTGCCAGCGACTCTGGAGAGGCCCTTAACTATGGCTACACCTTC	CASDSGEALNYGYTF
TRBD1	NA	TRBJ2-5	TRBV6-2/TRBV6-3	TGTGCCAGCAGTTACGCCTGGACAGGGGGCGGGGAGACCCAGTACTTC	CASSYAWTGGGETQYF
NA	NA	TRBJ1-1	TRBV7-6	TGTGCCAGCACCAACCCGGGGGAGACTGAAGCTTTCTTT	CASTNPGETEAFF
TRBD2	NA	TRBJ2-3	TRBV3-1/TRBV3-2	TGTGCCAGCAGCCTAGGGACTAGCTGTGATACGCAGTATTTT	CASSLGTSCDTQYF
NA	NA	TRBJ1-2	TRBV7-8	TGTGCCAGCAGCTTGAGCTCAAAGTATGGCTACACCTTC	CASSLSSKYGYTF
TRBD1	NA	TRBJ1-2	TRBV6-5	TGTGCCAGCAGTTACTCACAGGGGAACTATGGCTACACCTTC	CASSYSQGNYGYTF
NA	NA	TRBJ2-1	TRBV21-1	TGTGCCAGCAGCAAAGTCGGGGGGGTGACGGGTAATGAGCAGTTCTTC	CASSKVGGVTGNEQFF
NA	NA	TRBJ1-4	TRBV3-1/TRBV3-2	TGTGCCAGCACCAGCGGACCTAATGAAAAACTGTTTTTT	CASTSGPNEKLFF
NA	NA	TRBJ2-3	TRBV7-3	TGTGCCAGCAGCTCGGGCGGGTCAGATACGCAGTATTTT	CASSSGGSDTQYF
NA	NA	TRBJ1-6	TRBV4-3	TGCGCCAGCAGCCAAGGACAGGCGAGAAGTTCACCCCTCCACTTT	CASSQGQARSSPLHF
NA	NA	TRBJ1-6	TRBV2	TGTGCCAGCAGCAGTGGGGCCGACAGTTCACCCCTCCACTTT	CASSSGADSSPLHF
NA	once	TRBJ2-5	TRBV3-1/TRBV3-2	TGTGCCAGCAGCCAAGATCTCAGGGAAGGAGAGACCCAGTACTTC	CASSQDLREGETQYF
TRBD1	NA	TRBJ1-1	TRBV6-2/TRBV6-3	TGTGCCAGCAGTTACCGGGACAGTCTTTCCGAAGCTTTCTTT	CASSYRDSLSEAFF
TRBD1	NA	TRBJ1-3	TRBV9	TGTGCCAGCAGCGTAGTTACAGGGGGTCCTGGAAACACCATATATTTT	CASSVVTGGPGNTIYF